This TCR beta chain was captured by sequencing in a study of CD8+ T cells in alopecia areata. The overall study: Treated patients swallowed 5 to 10 mg of oral tofacitinib twice daily. Overall study findings and caveats: Compared with normal scalp, lesional scalp had higher clonality and more expanded CD8+ clones. Mice gave a clearer picture of TCR sharing than patients did, possibly for HLA-related reasons.

A note on this clone: The antigen remains unidentified.

The CDR3 contains 14 residues. Germline CDR1 is SNHLY and CDR2 is FYNNEI. Between the trimmed V and J ends, which lost 2 bases and 1 base, there was a span of 8 bases. Lesional scalp tissue (obtained by punch biopsy) and peripheral blood were collected from alopecia areata patients. Following RNA extraction, reverse transcription yielded cDNA that acted as the sequencing template. This table comes from immunoSEQ multiplex PCR, and its TCRdb copy is limited to in-frame clones, with some not included. The table has 100,000 to 150,000 clones, 45% to 50% seen once. V gene TRBV2 combines with J gene TRBJ2-5; a weak D match, TRBD1 (5 bases). Sequencing used CD8+ T cells sorted from blood, obtained at week 0. This clonotype was sampled from a human donor with alopecia areata. In DNA form, the CDR3 reads TGTGCCAGCAGTGAAACAGGAACCCAAGAGACCCAGTACTTC. Encoded protein: CASSETGTQETQYF.